This TCR beta chain comes out of a study of cytomegalovirus exposure and HLA in healthy donors. Clones were sequenced by immunoSEQ multiplex PCR, and TCRdb holds only the in-frame ones, with some missing. The sample contains 50,000 to 65,000 clones, more than 85% of which appear only once. General study points: Around 160 TCR beta chains were listed as cytomegalovirus-associated. Despite most TCR sequences being rare, some public TCRs occurred in many donors.

V was pared by 3 bases and J by 3 bases, with 8 bases between. The CDR3 runs to 14 residues. CDR1 is MDHEN and CDR2 is SYDVKM in the germline V gene. Note on this clone: Its target is not known.

The clonotype originates from a woman under 30 in good health and CMV-seropositive. The chain couples TRBV28 to TRBJ2-2; tentative D call: TRBD1 (5 bases). Sequences were obtained from PBMCs. CDR3 DNA sequence: TGTGCCAGCAGTTTCCAAGGGGACACCGGGGAGCTGTTTTTT. Protein product: CASSFQGDTGELFF.